Listed below are T cell receptor beta chains from one sample, sequenced in a study of T cell responses to AZD1222 COVID-19 vaccine. Clones were sequenced by immunoSEQ multiplex PCR, and TCRdb holds only the in-frame ones, with some missing. The table lists more than 95,000 clones, about nine tenths of them singletons. This specimen consisted of peripheral blood, obtained 28 days after the second dose of the MenACWY control vaccine. The receptors here all came from an adult who received the MenACWY meningococcal vaccine as a control. The CDR3 runs from the conserved cysteine through the conserved F or W. D genes are given only for firm matches. Size is omitted from some rows. Given values are once, few, many or a class for expanded clones.

v_call	d_call	clone_size	j_call	cdr3_aa	cdr3_nt
TRBV30	TRBD1	NA	TRBJ1-4	CAWSGRGTGFEKLFF	TGTGCCTGGAGTGGTCGTGGGACAGGGTTTGAAAAACTGTTTTTT
TRBV19	NA	NA	TRBJ1-1	CASSIEVTTSGTEAFF	TGTGCCAGTAGTATTGAGGTGACGACTTCGGGCACTGAAGCTTTCTTT
TRBV5-1	TRBD2	NA	TRBJ2-7	CASSQGGLAGGKDEQYF	TGCGCCAGCAGCCAGGGAGGACTAGCGGGGGGGAAAGACGAGCAGTACTTC
TRBV28	TRBD1	NA	TRBJ1-2	CASTLTGTGNNYGYTF	TGTGCCAGCACCCTCACGGGGACAGGGAACAACTATGGCTACACCTTC
TRBV4-3	NA	NA	TRBJ1-2	CASSQDQNRAVNGYTF	TGCGCCAGCAGCCAAGATCAAAACAGGGCGGTGAATGGCTACACCTTC
TRBV28	TRBD2	NA	TRBJ2-7	CASGSPGGRNEQYF	TGTGCCAGCGGGTCCCCGGGGGGGAGGAACGAGCAGTACTTC
TRBV28	NA	NA	TRBJ1-5	CASSPTIYQPQHF	TGTGCCAGCAGCCCAACGATTTATCAGCCCCAGCATTTT
TRBV28	TRBD2	NA	TRBJ2-7	CASSLYGEGQYF	TGTGCCAGCAGTTTATACGGGGAGGGGCAGTACTTC
TRBV18	TRBD1	NA	TRBJ2-5	CASSPPAGQGAFYQETQYF	TGTGCCAGCTCACCACCGGCGGGACAGGGGGCCTTTTACCAAGAGACCCAGTACTTC
TRBV4-3	TRBD1	once	TRBJ1-2	CASSHSGTGNYGYTF	TGCGCCAGCAGCCACTCCGGGACAGGGAACTATGGCTACACCTTC
TRBV7-2	NA	once	TRBJ1-3	CASSLMSVGARGNTIYF	TGTGCCAGCAGCTTAATGTCGGTGGGGGCGCGGGGAAACACCATATATTTT
TRBV6-4	NA	NA	TRBJ2-6	CASSEGAGANVLTF	TGTGCCAGCAGTGAGGGGGCTGGGGCCAACGTCCTGACTTTC
TRBV10-1	NA	NA	TRBJ1-3	CASSGTLGGNTIYF	TGCGCCAGCAGCGGGACCCTTGGAGGAAACACCATATATTTT
TRBV28	NA	NA	TRBJ1-4	CASSRARGANEKLFF	TGTGCCAGCAGTCGCGCACGAGGGGCTAATGAAAAACTGTTTTTT
TRBV2	NA	NA	TRBJ2-3	CASRLTVASTDTQYF	TGTGCCAGCAGGCTGACTGTCGCTAGCACAGATACGCAGTATTTT
TRBV7-2	TRBD2	NA	TRBJ2-5	CASSLDWLAAQETQYF	TGTGCCAGCAGCTTAGATTGGCTAGCGGCACAAGAGACCCAGTACTTC
TRBV10-3	NA	NA	TRBJ1-3	CAISESPGASGNTIYF	TGTGCCATCAGTGAGTCCCCGGGTGCGTCCGGAAACACCATATATTTT
TRBV2	TRBD1	NA	TRBJ2-5	CASLLVGGGETQYF	TGTGCCAGCCTACTCGTAGGGGGCGGTGAGACCCAGTACTTC
TRBV18	TRBD1	once	TRBJ2-7	CASSLAADRAIREQYF	TGTGCCAGCTCACTCGCCGCGGACAGGGCTATCCGCGAGCAGTACTTC
TRBV4-2	NA	NA	TRBJ1-5	CASSQEGREGQPQHF	TGTGCCAGCAGCCAAGAGGGCAGGGAGGGACAGCCCCAGCATTTT
TRBV5-4	NA	once	TRBJ1-2	CASSIGGKGYTF	TGTGCCAGCAGCATAGGAGGGAAGGGCTACACCTTC
TRBV7-8	NA	once	TRBJ1-4	CASSPRDFGNEKLFF	TGTGCCAGCAGCCCGCGGGATTTTGGGAATGAAAAACTGTTTTTT
TRBV7-9	TRBD1	NA	TRBJ1-6	CASSVTGVDSPLHF	TGTGCCAGCAGTGTCACAGGGGTAGACTCACCCCTCCACTTT
TRBV9	NA	NA	TRBJ1-4	CASSVGQVPTNEKLFF	TGTGCCAGCAGCGTAGGGCAGGTCCCAACTAATGAAAAACTGTTTTTT
TRBV5-1	TRBD1	few	TRBJ2-7	CASSTGQGSYEQYF	TGCGCCAGCAGCACGGGACAGGGGAGCTACGAGCAGTACTTC
TRBV7-3	NA	NA	TRBJ2-7	CASSLTAAYEQYF	TGTGCCAGCAGCTTAACGGCCGCCTACGAGCAGTACTTC